This T cell receptor (beta chain) was sequenced during a study of T cell changes during pregnancy in multiple sclerosis. From germline, CDR1 is SGHNT and CDR2 YYREEE (reference sequence). After removal of 4 bases from V and 3 bases from J, the junction contained 6 bases not matched to a gene. This CDR3 contains 16 residues. Clones were sequenced by immunoSEQ multiplex PCR, and TCRdb holds only the in-frame ones, with some missing. There are roughly 90,000 clones in the sample; about 94% occur only once, and 2% to 2.5% lies in the top ten. This sequence originates from a female donor with multiple sclerosis, enrolled in a pregnancy study. This chain links TRBV5-4 with TRBJ2-1; 11 bases match TRBD2. The sequenced sample was peripheral blood, obtained in the third trimester of pregnancy. The DNA of the CDR3 is TGTGCCAGCAGCGAGCCGGGACTAGCGGTCTACAATGAGCAGTTCTTC. Translated: CASSEPGLAVYNEQFF.